One and the same sample provided the 26 T cell receptor beta chains below, sequenced in a study of blood T cells in healthy people across ages. With a J-beta primer mix and a sample-barcoded 5' primer, a second PCR ran about 7 to 11 cycles. In TCRdb, the 5' RACE reads were re-called with MiXCR into one record per CDR3 protein. Among about 1.6 million distinct CDR3 sequences listed, around 36% were seen once. The sample taken for sequencing was blood. These receptors all come from a woman aged 30 to 39 in good health.

This chain uses TRBV25-1 with TRBJ2-4; 9 bases are shared with TRBD2. Judging by the DNA end, TRBJ2-7 fits better; the J call may be wrong. There are 16 residues in the CDR3. Germline CDR1 MGHDK, CDR2 SYGVNS. The CDR3 nucleotides read TGTGCCAGCAGTGAGCCCTCAGGTAGCGGGAGCTACGAGCAGTACTTC. It translates to CASSEPSGSGSYEQYF.

The chain is built from TRBV3-1 and TRBJ2-1; 8 nucleotides match TRBD2. The V and J ends lost 5 bases and 4 bases, in that order; junction bases with no gene match: 10. CDR1 is LGHDT, CDR2 YNNKEL, per germline (reference sequence). This CDR3 is built from 16 residues. The CDR3 nucleotides read TGTGCCAGCAGCTACCCCGCTGTAGCGGGGTACAATGAGCAGTTCTTC. It is translated as CASSYPAVAGYNEQFF.

As for this clonotype: A read error may be the cause here, since a much bigger clone is one base away. This sequence joins TRBV5-1 and TRBJ2-7; D is uncertain. The CDR3 extends over 17 amino acids. CDR1 is SGHRS and CDR2 is YFSETQ in the germline V gene. The CDR3 DNA reads TGCGCCGGCAGCTTAATGGAAGGTGGCCCCAGAGGCTACGAGCAGTACTTC. Its protein product is CAGSLMEGGPRGYEQYF.

The V gene is TRBV6-5, the J gene TRBJ2-7; D tentatively reads TRBD1 or TRBD2 (5 bases each). The V gene's germline CDR1 is MNHEY and CDR2 SVGAGI. The CDR3 has 13 residues. V was pared by 2 bases and J by 3 bases, with 8 bases between. CDR3 sequence reads: CASSYRDGYEQYF. The CDR3 coding sequence is TGTGCCAGCAGTTACCGGGACGGCTACGAGCAGTACTTC.

The chain couples TRBV20-1 to TRBJ1-1, with a weak D call TRBD1 (5 bases). Trimming took off 1 base at V and 1 base at J, with 10 bases between the two ends. Germline CDR1 DFQATT, CDR2 SNEGSKA (reference sequence). This CDR3 comprises 14 residues. The DNA of the CDR3 is TGCAGTGCTAGAGCCGGGACTAAGAACACTGAAGCTTTCTTT. Its protein is CSARAGTKNTEAFF.

This clonotype was recorded a few times. V gene TRBV6-6 combines with J gene TRBJ2-7; D is ambiguous. Trimming removed 4 bases from V and 1 base from J, with 14 bases in between. The germline CDR1 and CDR2 sequences are MNHNY and SVGAGI (reference sequence). The CDR3 consists of 15 residues. The DNA for the CDR3 is TGTGCCAGCAGTTCGCTGTCCTATGGGTCCTACGAGCAGTACTTC. The encoded protein is CASSSLSYGSYEQYF.

This chain uses TRBV6-5 with TRBJ2-1; 7 bases are a match to TRBD2. V shed 0 bases and J 9 bases; nucleotides not matched to a gene: 5. This CDR3 is built from 14 residues. Germline V gene sequence: CDR1 MNHEY, CDR2 SVGAGI. The DNA for the CDR3 is TGTGCCAGCAGTTACTCGCGGGAGACTGGTGAGCAGTTCTTC. Amino acid sequence: CASSYSRETGEQFF.

The chain employs TRBV5-1 and TRBJ2-7, with TRBD1 matching over 7 bases. The CDR3 consists of 15 residues. V gave up 1 base and J gave up 0 bases; unmatched junction bases: 4. Germline assignment: CDR1 SGHRS and CDR2 YFSETQ. This CDR3 is CASSLTGAFSYEQYF. Written as DNA, the CDR3 is TGCGCCAGCAGCTTGACAGGGGCTTTCTCCTACGAGCAGTACTTC.

The table lists this clonotype with a few counts. This chain joins TRBV20-1 and TRBJ1-2; TRBD1 is a possible D gene (5 bases). The CDR3 consists of 14 residues. Germline CDR1 reads DFQATT; CDR2 reads SNEGSKA (reference sequence). Trimming removed 3 bases from V and 1 base from J, with 12 bases in between. The CDR3 bases are TGCAGTGCTAGTTGGCCGGGGGGTAACTATGGCTACACCTTC. Protein: CSASWPGGNYGYTF.

The table lists this clonotype with a few counts. V gene TRBV19 combines with J gene TRBJ2-1; D perhaps matches TRBD2 (6 bases). The V and J ends lost 5 bases and 8 bases respectively, with 13 bases between them. CDR3 size: 13 residues. CDR1 LNHDA and CDR2 SQIVND come from the germline V gene (reference sequence). Written as DNA, the CDR3 is TGTGCCAGTAGTCACGGGGGTGATGATGAGCAGTTCTTC. As protein: CASSHGGDDEQFF.

Regarding this clonotype: This sequence may be a read error, since a much larger clone differs from it by one base. The genes are TRBV7-3 and TRBJ1-2; tentatively, D is TRBD1 (5 bases). The CDR3 contains 13 residues. Germline assignment: CDR1 SGHTA and CDR2 FQGTGA. The CDR3 DNA is TGTGTCAGCAGCTTAGGTTCGGGGGACGGCTACACCTTC. The encoded protein is CVSSLGSGDGYTF.

The chain employs TRBV20-1 and TRBJ1-1, with 8 bases lining up with TRBD1. This CDR3 is built from 15 residues. The J segment lost 1 base and the V segment lost 0 bases, leaving 4 bases of the junction unmatched. The germline gives CDR1 DFQATT, CDR2 SNEGSKA (reference sequence). The CDR3 sequence: CSARDHRGRNTEAFF. The CDR3 DNA is TGCAGTGCTAGAGACCACAGGGGGAGGAACACTGAAGCTTTCTTT.

The chain carries TRBV12-5 and TRBJ2-7; perhaps TRBD2 as D (6 bases). The CDR3 runs to 16 residues. Trimming shortened V by 1 base and J by 4 bases, and 17 bases separated the two germline ends. The germline CDR1 and CDR2 sequences are LGHNT and FRNRAP. The CDR3 loop is CASGLDVGGVFYEQYF. In nucleotides, the CDR3 is TGTGCTAGTGGTTTGGATGTGGGGGGAGTTTTTTACGAGCAGTACTTC. Supplemented by reference TRBV12-5 and TRBJ2-7, the full variable domain reads DARVTQTPRHKVTEMGQEVTMRCQPILGHNTVFWYRQTMMQGLELLAYFRNRAPLDDSGMPKDRFSAEMPDATLATLKIQPSEPRDSAVYFCASGLDVGGVFYEQYFGPGTRLTVT.

With regard to this clonotype: This may be a read error: a much more frequent sequence differs by one nucleotide. Here the CDR3 omits its conserved ending phenylalanine or tryptophan, so a read error is the likely source. The DNA is omitted, as the CDR3 cannot be located on it reliably, and the CDR3 follows TCRdb's listing. J is TRBJ2-1 and V is TRBV4-2; the DNA was not used to check the table's D call, TRBD2. CDR1 is LGHNA, CDR2 YNFKEQ, per germline. Ends included, the CDR3 has 14 residues. The CDR3 spells CASSHVLAGGRPVL.

This chain links TRBV7-2 with TRBJ2-7; 7 bases align to TRBD1. Germline loops: CDR1 SGHTA, CDR2 FQGNSA. Trimming removed 5 bases from V and 2 bases from J; junction bases left unmatched: 12. The CDR3 loop spans 16 amino acids. CDR3 sequence: CASSVLSGQSTYEQYF. In nucleotides, the CDR3 is TGTGCCAGCAGCGTTCTTTCGGGACAGTCAACCTACGAGCAGTACTTC.

This clonotype was recorded many times. The CDR3 protein is CASSPNRDNEQFF. DNA of the CDR3: TGTGCCAGCAGCCCCAACCGAGACAATGAGCAGTTCTTC. This chain uses TRBV7-7 with TRBJ2-1; D is unclear. Trimming took 5 bases from V and 5 from J, leaving 10 bases between them. This CDR3 has 13 amino acids. The V gene's germline CDR1 is SSHAT and CDR2 FNYEAQ (reference sequence).

The chain employs TRBV2 and TRBJ1-2; D gene ambiguous. This CDR3 contains 17 residues. The V gene's germline CDR1 is SNHLY and CDR2 FYNNEI. V was cut by 10 bases and J by 0 bases, with 24 bases left in between. CDR3 sequence (DNA): TGTGCCACCAGCTTTGCAGGTGGACGCCTGGCTAACTATGGCTACACCTTC. Amino acid sequence: CATSFAGGRLANYGYTF.

This clonotype appeared a few times. The gene calls are TRBV3-1 and TRBJ1-2; 9 nucleotides agree with TRBD1. CDR1 LGHDT and CDR2 YNNKEL come from the germline V gene (reference sequence). The V and J ends lost 1 base and 2 bases, in that order; junction bases with no gene match: 2. The CDR3 contains 15 residues. CDR3 sequence (DNA): TGTGCCAGCAGCCAAGCCGGGACAGGGAACTATGGCTACACCTTC. This gives the protein CASSQAGTGNYGYTF.

The chain links TRBV19 to TRBJ2-1; D is perhaps TRBD1 (6 bases). The end of the DNA aligns better with TRBJ2-7, so the J call may be wrong. Germline CDR1 LNHDA, CDR2 SQIVND (reference sequence). There are 15 residues in the CDR3. CDR3 amino acids: CASRTGPGAFYEQYF. CDR3 nucleotides: TGTGCCAGTAGAACCGGGCCAGGGGCGTTCTACGAGCAGTACTTC.

This clonotype occurred a few times. The chain recombines TRBV6-5 with TRBJ1-1; 7 bases line up with TRBD1. V trimming: 2 bases; J trimming: 1 base; junction bases outside the gene matches: 13. Germline values: CDR1 MNHEY, CDR2 SVGAGI. CDR3 length equals 18 residues. The CDR3 here is CASSYGLALTGKNTEAFF. In DNA form, the CDR3 reads TGTGCCAGCAGTTACGGCCTGGCCTTGACAGGGAAGAACACTGAAGCTTTCTTT.

This clonotype was counted a few times. The genes are TRBV5-6 and TRBJ1-2, with D perhaps TRBD1 (5 bases). The CDR3 sequence is 15 residues long. V dropped 3 bases and J dropped 4 bases, with 16 bases sitting between them. Looked up from germline, CDR1 is SGHDT and CDR2 is YYEEEE. CDR3 loop: CASSSGRREIYGYTF. The CDR3 DNA is TGTGCCAGCAGCTCCGGCCGCAGGGAGATCTATGGCTACACCTTC.

This clonotype has only a few counts. J is TRBJ2-7 and V is TRBV29-1, with 8 bases fitting TRBD1. The length of the CDR3 is 14 residues. V gave up 6 bases and J gave up 3 bases; unmatched junction bases: 10. The germline V gene encodes CDR1 SQVTM and CDR2 ANQGSEA. CDR3 bases: TGCAGCGTAACCGGGACAGGTGAATTCTACGAGCAGTACTTC. It codes for CSVTGTGEFYEQYF.

This clonotype was counted between two and nine times. V and J are TRBV28 and TRBJ2-1; D not certain. The CDR3 length is 15 residues. In germline, CDR1 is MDHEN, CDR2 SYDVKM. Between the trimmed V and J ends, which lost 6 bases and 0 bases, there was a span of 12 bases. Written as DNA, the CDR3 is TGTGCCAGCAGAACGGGTCCTAGCTCCTACAATGAGCAGTTCTTC. Translating it yields CASRTGPSSYNEQFF. The full variable domain, completed using reference TRBV28 and TRBJ2-1, is DVKVTQSSRYLVKRTGEKVFLECVQDMDHENMFWYRQDPGLGLRLIYFSYDVKMKEKGDIPEGYSVSREKKERFSLILESASTNQTSMYLCASRTGPSSYNEQFFGPGTRLTVL.

The chain carries TRBV10-2 and TRBJ2-7; 11 bases agree with TRBD2. V shed 5 bases and J 4 bases; nucleotides not matched to a gene: 10. The length of the CDR3 is 16 residues. Germline V gene sequence: CDR1 WSHSY, CDR2 SAAADI. The CDR3 DNA sequence: TGCGCCAGCAGTCTTACCCTAGCGGGGGGCCCATACGAGCAGTACTTC. Its translation: CASSLTLAGGPYEQYF.

The gene calls are TRBV9 and TRBJ2-7; tentatively, D is TRBD1 (5 bases). The CDR3 is made up of 14 amino acids. Germline CDR1 reads SGDLS; CDR2 reads YYNGEE. The ends were cut back, 3 bases at V and 0 bases at J, with 10 bases in the middle. The CDR3 sequence: CASSGRVNSYEQYF. The CDR3 coding sequence is TGTGCCAGCAGCGGCAGGGTTAACTCCTACGAGCAGTACTTC.

J is TRBJ2-1 and V is TRBV24-1; TRBD1 might be the D (5 bases). V was pared by 0 bases and J by 4 bases, with 6 bases between. This CDR3 region has 14 residues. The germline V gene has CDR1 KGHDR and CDR2 SFDVKD. CDR3 sequence: CATSDLAGYNEQFF. The CDR3 region has the DNA TGTGCCACCAGTGATTTGGCAGGGTACAATGAGCAGTTCTTC.